The entry below gives a single T cell receptor (beta chain) sequence along with its context. Its antigen is currently unknown. The data stem from a study of T cell repertoires in cytomegalovirus infection. This CDR3 region has 15 residues. Germline V CDR1 and CDR2: MDHEN, SYDVKM. Trimming removed 6 bases from V and 5 bases from J; junction bases left unmatched: 6. Study conclusions and caveats: Identification of carriers of CMV plus the relevant HLA was achieved through cumulative public TCR beta family frequency.

TCRdb re-called the reads with MiXCR, one entry per CDR3 protein. The table records hundreds of thousands of distinct CDR3 sequences, roughly a third of them present only once. The sequence was collected from a human donor in good health (CMV status not recorded). Some clones in this sample may be carry-over from other donors' samples. The rearrangement uses TRBV28 and TRBJ2-1; 11 bases are a match to TRBD2. Sequencing was performed on cultured PBMCs, taken from culture after CMV antigen stimulation. The CDR3: CASSQLAGVDNEQFF. The CDR3 coding sequence is TGTGCCAGCAGCCAACTAGCGGGGGTGGACAATGAGCAGTTCTTC. Complete variable domain (other parts from reference TRBV28 and TRBJ2-1): DVKVTQSSRYLVKRTGEKVFLECVQDMDHENMFWYRQDPGLGLRLIYFSYDVKMKEKGDIPEGYSVSREKKERFSLILESASTNQTSMYLCASSQLAGVDNEQFFGPGTRLTVL.